Presented here are 18 T cell receptor beta chains from one specimen sequenced in a study of T cell repertoires in ileal Crohn's disease (dated by TCRdb to the late 2010s). The method was the immunoSEQ multiplex PCR assay. In its TCRdb copy, this immuneACCESS table keeps in-frame sequences only and misses some clones. Where compared with another copy, unresolved V genes explain less than half of these, and the others have no known cause. The sample has 16,000 or so clones on record, around nine tenths of them singletons. The ten largest clonotypes hold around 5.4% of the sample. Source material: ileal tissue. These TCRs come from an adult with Crohn's disease.

The J gene is TRBJ2-6, the V gene TRBV7-1, with D perhaps matching TRBD1 (5 bases). TRBV7-1 qualifies as an ORF whose function is uncertain. The CDR3 covers 17 residues. V was cut by 5 bases and J by 5 bases, with 19 bases left in between. This CDR3 reads CASSDISGQSRANVLTF. CDR3 DNA: TGTGCCAGCAGCGACATATCAGGACAAAGTCGGGCCAACGTCCTGACTTTC.

The rearrangement uses TRBV5-1 and TRBJ2-5, with TRBD2 identical over 12 bases. V lost 0 bases to trimming and J lost 4 bases; unmatched junction nucleotides: 10. Germline lookup yields CDR1 SGHRS and CDR2 YFSETQ. The CDR3 loop spans 18 amino acids. The chain's CDR3 is CASSLVLTSGRVGETQYF. The CDR3 bases are TGCGCCAGCAGCTTGGTGTTGACTAGCGGGAGAGTCGGAGAGACCCAGTACTTC.

This clone appeared a single time. The chain has TRBV5-4 and TRBJ2-1; D is possibly TRBD1 (5 bases). The CDR3 spans 12 residues. V was pared by 4 bases and J by 8 bases, with 10 bases between. The germline CDR1 and CDR2 sequences are SGHNT and YYREEE (reference sequence). The chain's CDR3 is CASSRWGDEQFF. CDR3 in DNA: TGTGCCAGCAGCCGGTGGGGCGATGAGCAGTTCTTC.

The rearrangement uses TRBV28 and TRBJ1-1; D call uncertain. V dropped 3 bases and J dropped 5 bases, with 19 bases sitting between them. The CDR3 covers 16 residues. Germline assignment: CDR1 MDHEN and CDR2 SYDVKM. The CDR3 DNA follows: TGTGCCAGCAGTTTGGTATCGGGGAATGGTCAAACTGAAGCTTTCTTT. It encodes CASSLVSGNGQTEAFF.

The chain is built from TRBV28 and TRBJ2-3; D unresolved. Deletions cut 2 bases from V and 2 bases from J, with 8 bases between. This CDR3 is built from 14 residues. In germline, CDR1 is MDHEN, CDR2 SYDVKM. The CDR3 bases are TGTGCCAGCAGTTTAAGTAGCCCCACAGATACGCAGTATTTT. It yields the protein CASSLSSPTDTQYF.

This clone was seen a single time. The chain combines TRBV11-1 with TRBJ1-1; 9 bases are a match to TRBD1. The ends lost 5 bases at V and 2 bases at J; junction bases unmatched: 3. The CDR3 spans 14 residues. Germline CDR1 is SGHAT and CDR2 is FQDESV (reference sequence). The CDR3 reads CASSLTGGNTEAFF. The CDR3 nucleotides read TGTGCCAGCAGCCTGACAGGGGGAAACACTGAAGCTTTCTTT.

With regard to this clone: The junction departs from the called germline gene at one end, perhaps through a read error. The chain employs TRBV2 and TRBJ2-7; 10 bases are a match to TRBD2. Germline V gene sequence: CDR1 SNHLY, CDR2 FYNNEI. The CDR3 loop spans 15 amino acids. In nucleotides, the CDR3 is TGTGCCAGCAGTGAAAGTTCGGCTAGCGGGAGTCCACGTCCTTTC. Its protein is CASSESSASGSPRPF.

The chain employs TRBV19 and TRBJ1-2; 7 nucleotides agree with TRBD1. The ends lost 2 bases at V and 4 bases at J; junction bases unmatched: 7. Germline V gives CDR1 LNHDA, CDR2 SQIVND (reference sequence). The CDR3 extends over 15 amino acids. DNA for the CDR3: TGTGCCAGTAGTATAAGGGGCAGGGGGTCCTATGGCTACACCTTC. Translated: CASSIRGRGSYGYTF.

The chain couples TRBV6-5 to TRBJ2-5; D may be TRBD1 (6 bases). Germline values: CDR1 MNHEY, CDR2 SVGAGI. The CDR3 is 14 residues long. V was trimmed by 8 bases and J by 3 bases, leaving 16 bases between them. The CDR3 bases are TGTGCCAGCGGGACACTCAACTCCAAAGAGACCCAGTACTTC. It yields the protein CASGTLNSKETQYF.

This clone is a singleton in its sample. The V call is TRBV15, the J call TRBJ2-7, with a possible D match to TRBD1 (5 bases). Germline CDR1 LNHNV, CDR2 YYDKDF (reference sequence). This CDR3 has 15 amino acids. V dropped 2 bases and J dropped 3 bases, with 14 bases sitting between them. The CDR3 coding sequence is TGTGCCACCAGCAGACTCAGGGTAGGGCTCTACGAGCAGTACTTC. It codes for CATSRLRVGLYEQYF. The full variable domain, with the rest looked up from reference TRBV15 and TRBJ2-7, is DAMVIQNPRYQVTQFGKPVTLSCSQTLNHNVMYWYQQKSSQAPKLLFHYYDKDFNNEADTPDNFQSRRPNTSFCFLDIRSPGLGDTAMYLCATSRLRVGLYEQYFGPGTRLTVT.

The count of this clone is one. The chain joins TRBV18 to TRBJ2-2, with 7 positions matching TRBD1. The CDR3 extends over 15 amino acids. Germline values: CDR1 KGHSH, CDR2 LQKENI. V was clipped by 5 bases and J by 7 bases; unmatched bases: 10. As DNA, the CDR3 is TGTGCCAGCTCAATCCGGGACAGCGGAGGCGGGGAGCTGTTTTTT. It yields the protein CASSIRDSGGGELFF.

The chain carries TRBV30 and TRBJ1-1, with TRBD1 matching over 9 bases. After removal of 1 base from V and 8 bases from J, the junction contained 8 bases not matched to a gene. The V gene's germline CDR1 is GTSNPN and CDR2 SVGIG (reference sequence). CDR3 size: 14 residues. In DNA form, the CDR3 reads TGTGCCTGGAGTGACGGGTCGGGGACAGGGGAAGCTTTCTTT. It yields the protein CAWSDGSGTGEAFF.

The chain links TRBV4-1 to TRBJ2-7; TRBD2 is a possible D gene (6 bases). The CDR3 consists of 15 residues. Trimming removed 0 bases from V and 3 bases from J, with 12 bases in between. The germline V gene has CDR1 MGHRA and CDR2 YSYEKL. Here the CDR3 DNA reads TGCGCCAGCAGCCAAGATAGGGCTAGCGTCTACGAGCAGTACTTC. It translates to CASSQDRASVYEQYF.

V is TRBV27 and J is TRBJ1-1; 11 bases map to TRBD1. Trimming at V came to 6 bases and at J to 3 bases, leaving 18 bases not matched to a gene. Germline V gives CDR1 MNHEY, CDR2 SMNVEV (reference sequence). There are 19 residues in the CDR3. CDR3 DNA: TGTGCCAGCAGGACTCCCGGGCATAGGACAGGGGGCCTGGACACTGAAGCTTTCTTT. Its translation: CASRTPGHRTGGLDTEAFF.

As regards this clone: An end of the junction differs from the germline gene, which may be a read error. This chain uses TRBV19 with TRBJ1-1; 9 positions match TRBD1. CDR1 and CDR2 (germline): LNHDA, SQIVND (reference sequence). The CDR3 has 14 amino acids. CDR3 loop: CASNDGTGNPEAFF. DNA for the CDR3: TGTGCCAGTAACGATGGGACAGGGAACCCTGAAGCTTTCTTT.

V is TRBV2 and J is TRBJ2-1, with D maybe TRBD2 (6 bases). Trimming removed 6 bases from V and 2 bases from J, with 14 bases in between. This CDR3 region has 15 residues. Per germline, CDR1 SNHLY and CDR2 FYNNEI. The CDR3 sequence is CASSGSGRTYNEQFF. The CDR3 coding sequence is TGTGCCAGCAGCGGGAGCGGAAGGACCTACAATGAGCAGTTCTTC.

The rearrangement uses TRBV7-3 and TRBJ2-1; 8 bases agree with TRBD2. Germline values: CDR1 SGHTA, CDR2 FQGTGA. The CDR3 consists of 16 residues. The ends lost 5 bases at V and 0 bases at J; junction bases unmatched: 6. The CDR3 region is CASSPAGGSSYNEQFF. Here the CDR3 DNA reads TGTGCCAGCAGCCCCGCGGGGGGTAGCTCCTACAATGAGCAGTTCTTC.

The chain joins TRBV2 to TRBJ1-6; tentative D call: TRBD1 (6 bases). The CDR3 spans 15 residues. Germline V gives CDR1 SNHLY, CDR2 FYNNEI. V was trimmed by 3 bases and J by 9 bases, leaving 15 bases between them. CDR3 in amino acids: CASSDESQGTSPLHF. The CDR3, as DNA: TGTGCCAGCAGTGATGAATCGCAGGGGACTTCACCCCTCCACTTT.